The 20 T cell receptor beta chains below were found in one sample sequenced in a study of shared clonotypes between healthy human individuals (dated by TCRdb to between 2020 and 2021). The library came from the immunoSEQ multiplex PCR assay. TCRdb took over this immuneACCESS table, retaining in-frame rearrangements with V and J assigned. Such tables are incomplete; in checked studies, under half of the missing clones stem from an unresolved V gene, and the remainder is unexplained. The sample data list about half a million clones, and roughly 80% of these were observed just once. 12% of the sample is in the top ten clones. Sequencing was done on a sample of PBMCs. These receptors all come from a woman in her thirties or forties in good health. Some clones in this sample may be carry-over from other donors' samples.

Notes on this clone: A much more abundant neighbour one base away suggests this may be a read error. Other DNA sequences from this sample encode an identical CDR3 as well. V and J are TRBV18 and TRBJ2-7, with D hard to call. Germline V gene lookup returns CDR1 KGHSH and CDR2 LQKENI. The CDR3 totals 12 residues. This chain's CDR3 is CASSPSSYEQYF. CDR3 nucleotide sequence: TGCGCCAGCTCTCCCAGCTCCTACGAGCAGTACTTC.

The J gene is TRBJ2-7, the V gene TRBV5-6; 9 bases fit TRBD1. Germline CDR1 and CDR2: SGHDT and YYEEEE. The J segment lost 2 bases and the V segment lost 2 bases, leaving 8 bases of the junction unmatched. This CDR3 comprises 16 residues. The CDR3 loop reads CASSFWGQGEAYEQYF. DNA for the CDR3: TGTGCCAGCAGCTTCTGGGGACAGGGCGAAGCCTACGAGCAGTACTTC. The full variable domain, in which reference TRBV5-6 and TRBJ2-7 provide the parts outside the CDR3, is DAGVTQSPTHLIKTRGQQVTLRCSPKSGHDTVSWYQQALGQGPQFIFQYYEEEERQRGNFPDRFSGHQFPNYSSELNVNALLLGDSALYLCASSFWGQGEAYEQYFGPGTRLTVT.

A note on this clone: A far bigger clonotype differs at one base, so this is likely a read error. Other nucleotide sequences from this sample produce the same CDR3. Written as DNA, the CDR3 is TGTGCCAGCAGCAACGACAGGTCCAACATTCAATACTTC. This encodes CASSNDRSNIQYF. V and J are TRBV7-2 and TRBJ2-4, with TRBD1 as a possible D gene (6 bases). The CDR3 loop spans 13 amino acids. Germline V CDR1 and CDR2: SGHTA, FQGNSA.

In the case of this clone: This may be a read error, as it is one base from a much larger clone. The V gene is TRBV6-1, the J gene TRBJ2-5, with D hard to call. The end of the DNA aligns better with TRBJ2-7, so the J call may be wrong. The germline V gene encodes CDR1 MNHNS and CDR2 SASEGT. The CDR3 is made up of 14 amino acids. The CDR3 loop is CASRTRRSPYEQYF. Written as DNA, the CDR3 is TGTGCCAGCAGAACCCGACGGTCCCCCTACGAGCAGTACTTC.

There are a few counts of this clone. This sequence joins TRBV10-3 and TRBJ1-1, with D tentatively TRBD1 (5 bases). The length of the CDR3 is 16 residues. Germline lookup yields CDR1 ENHRY and CDR2 SYGVKD. The germline V and J ends were trimmed by 3 bases and 1 base, with 15 bases remaining between them. This CDR3 is CAISESVLRGNTEAFF. In nucleotides, the CDR3 is TGTGCCATCAGTGAATCGGTTTTGAGGGGGAACACTGAAGCTTTCTTT.

This chain uses TRBV18 with TRBJ2-4; TRBD1 aligns across 10 bases. The ends lost 3 bases at V and 1 base at J; junction bases unmatched: 15. The CDR3 consists of 20 residues. Germline V gene data show CDR1 as KGHSH and CDR2 as LQKENI. The CDR3 is CASSPPPGQGLSMAKNIQYF. CDR3 nucleotides: TGTGCCAGCTCACCTCCCCCGGGACAGGGGTTATCGATGGCCAAAAACATTCAGTACTTC.

This chain joins TRBV28 and TRBJ2-7; 7 nucleotides line up with TRBD1. Germline assignment: CDR1 MDHEN and CDR2 SYDVKM. The trim removed 7 bases at V and 2 bases at J, leaving 5 bases unmatched. The CDR3 is 13 residues long. The chain's CDR3 is CASNDRVTYEQYF. The CDR3 DNA is TGTGCCAGCAACGACAGGGTTACCTACGAGCAGTACTTC. The full variable domain, its missing parts supplied by reference TRBV28 and TRBJ2-7, is DVKVTQSSRYLVKRTGEKVFLECVQDMDHENMFWYRQDPGLGLRLIYFSYDVKMKEKGDIPEGYSVSREKKERFSLILESASTNQTSMYLCASNDRVTYEQYFGPGTRLTVT.

This clone came up once. This rearrangement joins TRBV29-1 to TRBJ1-2; D is unclear. Looked up from germline, CDR1 is SQVTM and CDR2 is ANQGSEA. Deletions cut 6 bases from V and 8 bases from J, with 22 bases between. The CDR3 has 14 residues. DNA of the CDR3: TGCAGCGTCCCCCCCGAGTTGCTGTTGGAGGGCTACACCTTC. The encoded protein is CSVPPELLLEGYTF.

Comment on this clone: This sample includes further DNA sequences coding for the same CDR3. The chain has TRBV28 and TRBJ2-5; D not resolved. The CDR3 consists of 14 residues. Germline CDR1 and CDR2: MDHEN and SYDVKM. The V end was cut by 2 bases, the J end by 7 bases, with 14 bases between. The chain's CDR3 is CASSLSSPLGTQYF. CDR3 nucleotides: TGTGCCAGCAGTTTAAGTAGCCCCTTAGGGACCCAGTACTTC.

The chain joins TRBV2 to TRBJ1-2; 9 bases match TRBD1. The CDR3 spans 17 residues. CDR1 is SNHLY and CDR2 is FYNNEI in the germline V gene. V shed 3 bases and J 2 bases; nucleotides not matched to a gene: 10. The CDR3 DNA follows: TGTGCCAGCAGTGAGGGAATGGCACAGGGGGCGAACTATGGCTACACCTTC. Its protein product is CASSEGMAQGANYGYTF.

V gene TRBV19 combines with J gene TRBJ1-2, with 10 bases identical to TRBD1. This CDR3 contains 14 residues. CDR1 is LNHDA and CDR2 is SQIVND in the germline V gene (reference sequence). V was pared by 5 bases and J by 6 bases, with 6 bases of the junction left unmatched. The CDR3 here is CASSLDRGLDGYTF. CDR3 nucleotide sequence: TGTGCCAGTAGTCTCGACAGGGGGCTTGATGGCTACACCTTC. The full variable domain, with the rest looked up from reference TRBV19 and TRBJ1-2, is DGGITQSPKYLFRKEGQNVTLSCEQNLNHDAMYWYRQDPGQGLRLIYYSQIVNDFQKGDIAEGYSVSREKKESFPLTVTSAQKNPTAFYLCASSLDRGLDGYTFGSGTRLTVV.

V usage is TRBV7-8 and J usage is TRBJ1-5; D call uncertain. V was shortened by 5 bases and J by 0 bases, with 17 bases between the two germline ends. This CDR3 region has 17 residues. Germline V gene sequence: CDR1 SGHVS, CDR2 FQNEAQ. CDR3 nucleotide sequence: TGTGCCAGCAGCCCCTGGCGGGCGGTCGCTAGCAATCAGCCCCAGCATTTT. Translating gives CASSPWRAVASNQPQHF. Together with reference TRBV7-8 and TRBJ1-5, the CDR3 gives the full variable domain: GAGVSQSPRYKVAKRGQDVALRCDPISGHVSLFWYQQALGQGPEFLTYFQNEAQLDKSGLPSDRFFAERPEGSVSTLKIQRTQQEDSAVYLCASSPWRAVASNQPQHFGDGTRLSIL.

The table lists this clone with a few counts. V usage is TRBV5-1 and J usage is TRBJ2-1; TRBD1 matches at 9 bases. Germline CDR1 and CDR2: SGHRS and YFSETQ. This CDR3 region has 15 residues. V lost 4 bases to trimming and J lost 8 bases; unmatched junction nucleotides: 10. The CDR3 loop is CASSLDRGSVDEQFF. DNA of the CDR3: TGCGCCAGCAGCCTGGACAGGGGAAGTGTGGATGAGCAGTTCTTC.

Concerning this clone itself: This likely traces to a read error, being one base from a far larger clone. The J gene is TRBJ2-2, the V gene TRBV30; 7 bases are shared with TRBD2. From germline, CDR1 is GTSNPN and CDR2 SVGIG (reference sequence). The V and J ends lost 8 bases and 7 bases, in that order; junction bases with no gene match: 13. This CDR3 contains 14 residues. The CDR3 DNA reads TGTGCCACGGAGAGTGGGGGGGGAGGCGGGGAGCTGTTTTTT. Protein sequence: CATESGGGGGELFF.

This clone was counted many times. In the same sample, other DNA sequences code for this CDR3. This CDR3 reads CSVERVSTEAFF. The CDR3 DNA reads as TGCAGCGTTGAACGGGTCAGCACTGAAGCTTTCTTT. The chain carries TRBV29-1 and TRBJ1-1, with D unresolved. The V and J ends lost 2 bases and 4 bases respectively, with 8 bases between them. The CDR3 runs to 12 residues. Germline CDR1 reads SQVTM; CDR2 reads ANQGSEA.

The chain recombines TRBV9 with TRBJ2-3; tentative D call: TRBD1 (5 bases). Germline-derived CDR1 and CDR2 are SGDLS and YYNGEE. The CDR3 loop spans 16 amino acids. V lost 0 bases and J lost 2, with 13 bases in between. In DNA, the CDR3 is TGTGCCAGCAGCGTAGAGTACAGGACGGTCACAGATACGCAGTATTTT. Its translation: CASSVEYRTVTDTQYF.

This chain joins TRBV5-1 and TRBJ2-2, with D uncertain. The CDR3 is 13 residues long. Germline CDR1 and CDR2: SGHRS and YFSETQ. The germline V and J ends were trimmed by 5 bases and 4 bases, with 9 bases remaining between them. The CDR3 coding sequence is TGCGCCAGCAGGGAGACAACCACCGGGGAGCTGTTTTTT. It specifies CASRETTTGELFF.

This chain uses TRBV21-1 with TRBJ2-3; the table gives TRBD2 as D, unverified against the DNA. TRBV21-1 has pseudogene status. The length of the CDR3 is 14 residues. The CDR3 DNA is TGTGCCAGCACCCCGAGGGAGGGCCCAGATACGCAGTATTTT. Translation: CASTPREGPDTQYF.

As concerns this clone: A read error is possible here, since a much larger clone lies one base away. The J gene is TRBJ2-2, the V gene TRBV2; TRBD2 matches at 8 bases. The CDR3 covers 16 residues. The V gene's germline CDR1 is SNHLY and CDR2 FYNNEI. The ends lost 7 bases at V and 5 bases at J; junction bases unmatched: 12. The chain's CDR3 is CASILPAGAKTGELFF. In DNA form, the CDR3 reads TGTGCCAGCATTCTCCCAGCGGGAGCCAAAACCGGGGAGCTGTTTTTT. The full variable domain, rest sourced from reference TRBV2 and TRBJ2-2, is EPEVTQTPSHQVTQMGQEVILRCVPISNHLYFYWYRQILGQKVEFLVSFYNNEISEKSEIFDDQFSVERPDGSNFTLKIRSTKLEDSAMYFCASILPAGAKTGELFFGEGSRLTVL.

The CDR3 DNA sequence: TGTGCCAGCAGCTCAGGACTAGCGGGGTACAATGAGCAGTTCTTC. Translated, it gives CASSSGLAGYNEQFF. This chain links TRBV11-2 with TRBJ2-1; 12 bases line up with TRBD2. V lost 4 bases and J lost 4; bases outside the gene matches: 2. Germline loops: CDR1 SGHAT, CDR2 FQNNGV. The CDR3 has 15 amino acids.